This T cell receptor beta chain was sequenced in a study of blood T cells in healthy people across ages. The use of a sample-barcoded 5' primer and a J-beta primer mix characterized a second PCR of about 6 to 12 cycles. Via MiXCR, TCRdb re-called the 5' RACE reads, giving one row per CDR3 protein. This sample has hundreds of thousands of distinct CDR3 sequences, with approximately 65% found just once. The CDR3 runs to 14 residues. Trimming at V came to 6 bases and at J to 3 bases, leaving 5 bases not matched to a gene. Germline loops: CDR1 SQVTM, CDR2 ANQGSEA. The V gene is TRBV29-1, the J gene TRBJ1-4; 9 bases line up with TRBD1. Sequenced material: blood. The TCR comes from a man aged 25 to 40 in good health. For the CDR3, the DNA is TGCAGCGTGACCCGGACAGGGGCTAATGAAAAACTGTTTTTT. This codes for CSVTRTGANEKLFF.